Following are 30 T cell receptor beta chains from one sample sequenced in a study of memory B cells and T cells in multiple sclerosis. Stimulus-free culture yielded autoproliferating CFSE-dim and non-proliferating CFSE-high T cells, each sequenced separately. Cultures began with fewer than 5.5x10^7 CFSE-labeled PBMCs, unstimulated for 7 to 8 days, with replicate wells pooled. Produced via immunoSEQ multiplex PCR; TCRdb's table is partial and in-frame only. This table has tens of thousands of clones, around 86% appearing once. Their cognate antigens are unknown. The sample taken for sequencing was PBMCs from blood kept in culture. The receptors stem from a human donor with multiple sclerosis.

The chain combines TRBV5-4 with TRBJ2-5; 10 bases match TRBD2. This CDR3 spans 17 amino acids. Per the germline V gene, CDR1 is SGHNT and CDR2 is YYREEE (reference sequence). After removal of 4 bases from V and 4 bases from J, the junction contained 13 bases not matched to a gene. The CDR3: CASSRGRSGRSSETQYF. CDR3 bases: TGTGCCAGCAGCCGGGGGCGTAGCGGGAGGTCGTCAGAGACCCAGTACTTC.

The V gene is TRBV6-5, the J gene TRBJ1-2; possible D gene TRBD1, 5 bases. This CDR3 has 13 amino acids. The germline V and J ends were trimmed by 0 bases and 8 bases, with 10 bases remaining between them. Germline CDR1 and CDR2: MNHEY and SVGAGI. The CDR3 sequence is CASSYSSGFGYTF. As DNA, the CDR3 is TGTGCCAGCAGTTACTCTTCAGGGTTCGGCTACACCTTC.

The V and J genes are TRBV19 and TRBJ1-2; the match to TRBD1 covers 9 bases. J lost 8 bases, V lost 7 bases, and 20 bases had no gene match. The CDR3 length is 17 residues. The germline V gene has CDR1 LNHDA and CDR2 SQIVND (reference sequence). CDR3 nucleotides: TGTGCCAGTAATGGTCGGGACAGGGATACAAGTCGAACGGGCTACACCTTC. Encoded protein: CASNGRDRDTSRTGYTF.

This clone was counted once. The genes are TRBV14 and TRBJ1-2, with a possible D match to TRBD1 (6 bases). Trimming left V 3 bases short and J 2 bases short, with 7 bases between. This CDR3 region has 13 residues. Germline values: CDR1 SGHDN, CDR2 FVKESK. DNA of the CDR3: TGTGCCAGCAGCCAGACAGGAAACTATGGCTACACCTTC. Translated, it gives CASSQTGNYGYTF.

The rearrangement joins TRBV27 to TRBJ2-7; tentative D call: TRBD2 (6 bases). Between the trimmed V and J ends, which lost 5 bases and 6 bases, there was a span of 17 bases. The CDR3 is 14 amino acids. Germline V gene sequence: CDR1 MNHEY, CDR2 SMNVEV (reference sequence). The CDR3 reads CASSPTGLPSEQYF. CDR3 sequence (DNA): TGTGCCAGCAGTCCCACGGGACTTCCCTCCGAGCAGTACTTC.

The rearrangement links TRBV28 to TRBJ1-2; 7 nucleotides align to TRBD1. This CDR3 has 16 amino acids. The germline gives CDR1 MDHEN, CDR2 SYDVKM. Trimming at V came to 3 bases and at J to 5 bases, leaving 12 bases not matched to a gene. CDR3 DNA: TGTGCCAGCAGTTTGGACAGGATACTCTCGTTTTATGGCTACACCTTC. This encodes CASSLDRILSFYGYTF.

The V and J genes are TRBV7-2 and TRBJ1-2; TRBD1 agrees at 11 bases. Looked up from germline, CDR1 is SGHTA and CDR2 is FQGNSA. The CDR3 loop spans 18 amino acids. Trimming took 3 bases from V and 3 from J; bases not matched to a gene: 12. The CDR3 protein is CASSFGSRTGGGYYGYTF. The CDR3 coding sequence is TGTGCCAGCAGCTTCGGGTCCAGGACAGGGGGCGGTTACTATGGCTACACCTTC.

CDR3 bases: TGTGCCACCGCTTTGGACAGAGCAGCAGATACGCAGTATTTT. Protein: CATALDRAADTQYF. The rearrangement joins TRBV2 to TRBJ2-3; the D gene is possibly TRBD1 (6 bases). Germline V gene lookup returns CDR1 SNHLY and CDR2 FYNNEI. V shed 10 bases and J shed 4 bases, with 18 bases lying between them. The CDR3 sequence is 14 residues long.

This clone is medium-sized. The chain combines TRBV7-3 with TRBJ2-3; a possible D gene is TRBD1 (5 bases). V was trimmed by 6 bases and J by 5 bases, leaving 9 bases between them. There are 12 residues in the CDR3. Looked up from germline, CDR1 is SGHTA and CDR2 is FQGTGA. In nucleotides, the CDR3 is TGTGCCAGCAGTCAGCAGGGAGATACGCAGTATTTT. Translation: CASSQQGDTQYF.

The chain is built from TRBV5-1 and TRBJ2-5, with TRBD1 identical over 12 bases. Germline values: CDR1 SGHRS, CDR2 YFSETQ. The CDR3 consists of 16 residues. Trimming took 3 bases from V and 9 from J; bases not matched to a gene: 12. For the CDR3, the DNA is TGCGCCAGCAGCTCCGCACGGGACAGGGGGCGCGGGGCCCAGTACTTC. It is translated as CASSSARDRGRGAQYF. Filled out from reference TRBV5-1 and TRBJ2-5, the complete variable domain reads KAGVTQTPRYLIKTRGQQVTLSCSPISGHRSVSWYQQTPGQGLQFLFEYFSETQRNKGNFPGRFSGRQFSNSRSEMNVSTLELGDSALYLCASSSARDRGRGAQYFGPGTRLLVL.

The rearrangement uses TRBV11-2 and TRBJ2-1; D gene unclear. Between the trimmed V and J ends, which lost 5 bases and 0 bases, there was a span of 17 bases. This CDR3 is 17 amino acids long. Germline V gene lookup returns CDR1 SGHAT and CDR2 FQNNGV. CDR3 residues: CASSQNPIPSSYNEQFF. CDR3 coding DNA: TGTGCCAGCAGCCAAAACCCCATCCCGAGCTCCTACAATGAGCAGTTCTTC.

The rearrangement joins TRBV6-5 to TRBJ1-1; D not resolved. Per the germline V gene, CDR1 is MNHEY and CDR2 is SVGAGI. The CDR3 consists of 12 residues. V dropped 6 bases and J dropped 5 bases, with 10 bases sitting between them. The CDR3: CASSGSVTEAFF. Here the CDR3 DNA reads TGTGCCAGCAGCGGAAGTGTGACTGAAGCTTTCTTT.

The rearrangement joins TRBV2 to TRBJ2-7, with TRBD1 matching over 11 bases. This CDR3 spans 15 amino acids. Germline V gene lookup returns CDR1 SNHLY and CDR2 FYNNEI. The V gene end was trimmed by 8 bases and the J gene end by 0 bases; junction bases not matched to a gene: 6. The CDR3 nucleotides read TGTGCCAGCTCGTCGGGGACAGGGGGCTCCTACGAGCAGTACTTC. It is translated as CASSSGTGGSYEQYF.

This chain links TRBV6-5 with TRBJ2-7, with D possibly matching TRBD1 (6 bases). V was cut by 6 bases and J by 0 bases, with 15 bases left in between. Germline values: CDR1 MNHEY, CDR2 SVGAGI. This CDR3 contains 15 residues. Here the CDR3 DNA reads TGTGCCAGCAGCCCACGGGCGGACAGCTCCTACGAGCAGTACTTC. It is translated as CASSPRADSSYEQYF.

This chain connects TRBV4-1 to TRBJ2-1; TRBD2 aligns across 10 bases. The length of the CDR3 is 17 residues. Trimming took 6 bases from V and 0 from J; bases not matched to a gene: 8. The V gene's germline CDR1 is MGHRA and CDR2 YSYEKL. The CDR3 loop reads CASRGSGGQSSYNEQFF. As DNA, the CDR3 is TGCGCCAGCAGGGGTAGCGGGGGGCAAAGCTCCTACAATGAGCAGTTCTTC.

This chain links TRBV6-6 with TRBJ2-3, with 8 positions matching TRBD2. V lost 5 bases and J lost 1; bases outside the gene matches: 8. The CDR3 is made up of 16 amino acids. Looked up from germline, CDR1 is MNHNY and CDR2 is SVGAGI (reference sequence). The CDR3 spells CASSPTGLVGTDTQYF. CDR3 nucleotides: TGTGCCAGCAGTCCCACGGGACTAGTTGGCACAGATACGCAGTATTTT.

In this sample, this clone turned up once. The chain joins TRBV19 to TRBJ1-1; TRBD1 matches at 7 bases. With V trimmed by 6 bases and J by 13 bases, 11 bases remained unmatched. The CDR3 loop spans 12 amino acids. Per germline, CDR1 LNHDA and CDR2 SQIVND (reference sequence). The CDR3 DNA reads TGTGCCAGTAGACGGGACAGAGGGGACTTTTTCTTT. Protein: CASRRDRGDFFF.

The chain couples TRBV15 to TRBJ2-1, with no clear D. Germline V gene lookup returns CDR1 LNHNV and CDR2 YYDKDF (reference sequence). V was cut by 5 bases and J by 10 bases, with 18 bases left in between. CDR3 length: 14 amino acids. The CDR3 nucleotides are TGTGCCACCAGCGTTCGGACCACCCTTAGGGAGCAGTTCTTC. Amino acids: CATSVRTTLREQFF.

V is TRBV7-9 and J is TRBJ1-2, with a tentative D call TRBD1 (5 bases). Trimming left V 8 bases short and J 4 bases short, with 17 bases between. The germline CDR1 and CDR2 sequences are SEHNR and FQNEAQ (reference sequence). This CDR3 comprises 14 residues. CDR3 nucleotides: TGTGCCAGCGTTTTTCAGGGTAATAGCTATGGCTACACCTTC. This gives the protein CASVFQGNSYGYTF. Full variable domain (outside the CDR3, taken from reference TRBV7-9 and TRBJ1-2): DTGVSQNPRHKITKRGQNVTFRCDPISEHNRLYWYRQTLGQGPEFLTYFQNEAQLEKSRLLSDRFSAERPKGSFSTLEIQRTEQGDSAMYLCASVFQGNSYGYTFGSGTRLTVV.

The chain recombines TRBV27 with TRBJ1-5; D gene uncertain. Trimming removed 3 bases from V and 8 bases from J, with 14 bases in between. Germline assignment: CDR1 MNHEY and CDR2 SMNVEV (reference sequence). This CDR3 has 14 amino acids. For the CDR3, the DNA is TGTGCCAGCAGTTTTACAGCCCTCGCGGAGCCCCAGCATTTT. This gives the protein CASSFTALAEPQHF.

The J gene is TRBJ2-5, the V gene TRBV5-1; 7 bases agree with TRBD2. The length of the CDR3 is 14 residues. After removal of 0 bases from V and 2 bases from J, the junction contained 1 base not matched to a gene. The germline V gene has CDR1 SGHRS and CDR2 YFSETQ. CDR3 in DNA: TGCGCCAGCAGCTTGGGGGAGGGGCAAGAGACCCAGTACTTC. Translation: CASSLGEGQETQYF.

The J gene is TRBJ2-3, the V gene TRBV11-2; D remains unclear. The V end lost 5 bases, the J end lost 0 bases, and 9 bases lay between the germline ends. The germline CDR1 and CDR2 sequences are SGHAT and FQNNGV. The CDR3 extends over 14 amino acids. The CDR3 spells CASSPIASTDTQYF. CDR3 DNA sequence: TGTGCCAGCAGCCCCATAGCTAGCACAGATACGCAGTATTTT.

The rearrangement links TRBV5-6 to TRBJ1-5; 9 nucleotides match TRBD1. Germline V CDR1 and CDR2: SGHDT, YYEEEE. V was clipped by 0 bases and J by 9 bases; unmatched bases: 7. The CDR3 covers 15 residues. The CDR3 reads CASSLAGTGLRPQHF. The CDR3 coding sequence is TGTGCCAGCAGCTTGGCCGGGACAGGGTTGCGGCCCCAGCATTTT.

The V gene is TRBV4-2, the J gene TRBJ1-3; D might be TRBD1 (5 bases). CDR1 and CDR2 from the germline V gene are LGHNA and YNFKEQ. Between the trimmed V and J ends, which lost 3 bases and 8 bases, there was a span of 20 bases. The CDR3 is 16 amino acids. The CDR3 DNA reads TGTGCCAGCAGCCATACCCCACAAGGGCAGGGACACACCATATATTTT. Its protein is CASSHTPQGQGHTIYF.

CDR3 protein: CASSSNSPQRRNPRDSGMGETQYF. The DNA of the CDR3 is TGTGCCAGCAGCTCAAACAGTCCCCAAAGAAGAAACCCGAGGGATAGCGGGATGGGGGAGACCCAGTACTTC. J is TRBJ2-5 and V is TRBV7-1, with TRBD2 identical over 8 bases. TRBV7-1 is annotated as an ORF whose role is uncertain. Unmatched junction bases numbered 34, after V lost 2 bases and J lost 5 bases. This CDR3 spans 24 amino acids.

The DNA for the CDR3 is TGTGCCAGTAGTGGTTACAGGGGGAACACTGAAGCTTTCTTT. As protein: CASSGYRGNTEAFF. V gene TRBV19 combines with J gene TRBJ1-1, with 7 bases matching TRBD1. The V gene end was trimmed by 5 bases and the J gene end by 1 base; junction bases not matched to a gene: 4. This CDR3 contains 14 residues. Germline-derived CDR1 and CDR2 are LNHDA and SQIVND (reference sequence).

The genes are TRBV28 and TRBJ2-7; perhaps TRBD2 as D (7 bases). This CDR3 contains 13 residues. Germline CDR1 is MDHEN and CDR2 is SYDVKM. The V and J ends lost 8 bases and 6 bases respectively, with 17 bases between them. CDR3 sequence: CASLAGALGEQYF. The CDR3 DNA sequence: TGTGCCAGCCTCGCGGGGGCGCTTGGCGAGCAGTACTTC.

This clone was seen only a few times. The chain couples TRBV19 to TRBJ1-2; perhaps TRBD1 as D (5 bases). The germline gives CDR1 LNHDA, CDR2 SQIVND (reference sequence). Trimming removed 6 bases from V and 2 bases from J, with 10 bases in between. CDR3 size: 13 residues. The CDR3 is CASRIPGNYGYTF. For the CDR3, the DNA is TGTGCCAGTAGGATCCCAGGGAACTATGGCTACACCTTC.

CDR3 loop: CASSDGQGSSYEQYF. The CDR3 nucleotides read TGTGCCAGCAGTGATGGACAGGGGTCCTCCTACGAGCAGTACTTC. The V gene is TRBV6-6, the J gene TRBJ2-7; 9 positions agree with TRBD1. Germline V lookup: CDR1 MNHNY, CDR2 SVGAGI (reference sequence). This CDR3 comprises 15 residues. Unmatched junction bases numbered 5, after V lost 5 bases and J lost 0 bases.

This clone turned up a few times. Here the CDR3 reads CASSPDYSGNTIYF. The CDR3, as DNA: TGTGCCAGCAGCCCGGACTACTCTGGAAACACCATATATTTT. This chain connects TRBV9 to TRBJ1-3; no firm D call. CDR1 and CDR2 from the germline V gene are SGDLS and YYNGEE. This CDR3 comprises 14 residues. The V and J ends lost 4 bases and 0 bases respectively, with 8 bases between them.